Below are 9 T cell receptor beta chains sequenced from a single sample in a study of T cell responses to AZD1222 COVID-19 vaccine. Here immunoSEQ multiplex PCR was the method, and the copy in TCRdb shows in-frame clones only, minus some. Of some 79,000 clones in the sample, around three quarters were seen once. Sample: peripheral blood, taken 28 days after the second AZD1222 dose. The receptors were gathered from an adult who received the AZD1222 COVID-19 vaccine.

The chain couples TRBV7-8 to TRBJ2-7, with D possibly TRBD2 on 5 matching bases. The germline gives CDR1 SGHVS, CDR2 FQNEAQ. V lost 4 bases, J lost 6 bases, and 7 bases lay in between. This CDR3 spans 11 amino acids. For the CDR3, the DNA is TGTGCCAGCAGCTCCGGAGGCGAGCAGTACTTC. Its protein is CASSSGGEQYF.

This sequence joins TRBV3-1 (or the pseudogene TRBV3-2) and TRBJ2-1; 10 nucleotides agree with TRBD2. Losses at the gene ends were 1 base for V and 7 bases for J; bases not matched to a gene: 7. Germline lookup yields CDR1 LGHDT and CDR2 YNNKEL (reference sequence). This CDR3 has 16 amino acids. CDR3 nucleotides: TGTGCCAGCAGCCAAGCGCTAGCGGGAGAGGGGAATGAGCAGTTCTTC. It translates to CASSQALAGEGNEQFF.

The chain has TRBV7-3 and TRBJ1-1, with 7 bases fitting TRBD1. The germline V gene has CDR1 SGHTA and CDR2 FQGTGA. This CDR3 has 15 residues. V lost 4 bases and J lost 2; bases outside the gene matches: 7. The CDR3 coding sequence is TGTGCCAGCAGCTCCAGGACAGGCATAAACACTGAAGCTTTCTTT. This encodes CASSSRTGINTEAFF.

The rearrangement links TRBV28 to TRBJ2-5; 11 bases line up with TRBD1. The germline V gene has CDR1 MDHEN and CDR2 SYDVKM. V dropped 3 bases and J dropped 5; count of bases not matched to a gene: 8. CDR3 length: 16 residues. In DNA form, the CDR3 reads TGTGCCAGCAGTTTCATAGGACAGGGGGCTGGTGAGACCCAGTACTTC. Protein product: CASSFIGQGAGETQYF.

V gene TRBV5-4 combines with J gene TRBJ2-2, with no clear D. This CDR3 has 17 residues. The V end was cut by 4 bases, the J end by 0 bases, with 16 bases between. Germline V gene data show CDR1 as SGHNT and CDR2 as YYREEE (reference sequence). The CDR3 DNA reads as TGTGCCAGCAGCATCTGGGGTCTGTACGCGAACACCGGGGAGCTGTTTTTT. It yields the protein CASSIWGLYANTGELFF.

The CDR3 region has the DNA TGTGCTAGTGGTTTGGCCGGGGGGACTGAAGCTTTCTTT. This translates into CASGLAGGTEAFF. This chain uses TRBV12-5 with TRBJ1-1; possibly TRBD1 for D (5 bases). Germline CDR1 LGHNT, CDR2 FRNRAP. Deletions cut 1 base from V and 5 bases from J, with 8 bases between. CDR3 length equals 13 residues.

In its sample, this clone was seen a few times. The gene calls are TRBV5-4 and TRBJ2-5; D unresolved. Per germline, CDR1 SGHNT and CDR2 YYREEE (reference sequence). The CDR3 spans 13 residues. V lost 0 bases and J 3 bases, leaving 6 bases between the germline ends. CDR3 loop: CASSLDRKETQYF. CDR3 DNA sequence: TGTGCCAGCAGCTTGGACCGGAAAGAGACCCAGTACTTC.

The chain has TRBV18 and TRBJ1-1; D is unresolved. The V and J ends lost 6 bases and 0 bases respectively, with 8 bases between them. The CDR3 has 13 amino acids. CDR1 is KGHSH, CDR2 LQKENI, per germline. The CDR3 protein is CASSMGLNTEAFF. Written as DNA, the CDR3 is TGTGCCAGCTCTATGGGCTTGAACACTGAAGCTTTCTTT. Looking up the rest from reference TRBV18 and TRBJ1-1 gives the full variable domain: NAGVMQNPRHLVRRRGQEARLRCSPMKGHSHVYWYRQLPEEGLKFMVYLQKENIIDESGMPKERFSAEFPKEGPSILRIQQVVRGDSAAYFCASSMGLNTEAFFGQGTRLTVV.

The gene calls are TRBV2 and TRBJ1-2, with unresolved D. Germline loops: CDR1 SNHLY, CDR2 FYNNEI. Trimming stripped 5 bases from V and 4 bases from J, with 14 bases between. The CDR3 has 14 residues. The CDR3 DNA is TGTGCCAGCAGTCTGTCGACTGACACCTATGGCTACACCTTC. This translates into CASSLSTDTYGYTF.